The 14 T cell receptor beta chains in this list originate from one sample, sequenced in a study of control samples from healthy donors and cancer patients. The protocol was immunoSEQ multiplex PCR, while the TCRdb copy is restricted to in-frame clones and leaves out a portion. The sample holds some 99,000 clones, 90% seen once. Sequenced input: blood. The receptor set was obtained from a human donor in good health. The donor label of this sample is uncertain.

The genes are TRBV12-3 or TRBV12-4 and TRBJ1-2; D may be TRBD1 (5 bases). The CDR3 sequence is 13 residues long. Trimming left V 3 bases short and J 3 bases short, with 8 bases between. The CDR3 reads CASSFGADYGYTF. In DNA form, the CDR3 reads TGTGCCAGCAGTTTCGGGGCAGACTATGGCTACACCTTC.

The chain recombines TRBV28 with TRBJ1-5, with D uncertain. Germline V CDR1 and CDR2: MDHEN, SYDVKM. With 7 bases removed from V and 0 bases from J, the gap between germline ends came to 10 bases. This CDR3 spans 14 amino acids. The CDR3 DNA reads TGTGCCAGCATTCCCGGGAATAGCAATCAGCCCCAGCATTTT. Translating it yields CASIPGNSNQPQHF.

The chain has TRBV28 and TRBJ1-1; D remains ambiguous. This CDR3 contains 13 residues. Trimming took off 3 bases at V and 5 bases at J, with 10 bases between the two ends. Germline CDR1 reads MDHEN; CDR2 reads SYDVKM. This CDR3 reads CASSLRVLTEAFF. CDR3 bases: TGTGCCAGCAGTTTGAGGGTCTTAACTGAAGCTTTCTTT.

The chain uses TRBV19 and TRBJ2-1, with a tentative D call TRBD2 (5 bases). Deletions cut 4 bases from V and 2 bases from J, with 18 bases between. The CDR3 runs to 17 residues. Germline V gives CDR1 LNHDA, CDR2 SQIVND (reference sequence). In DNA, the CDR3 is TGTGCCAGTAGTAGCCGGGGTGGGCTAGGACCCTACAATGAGCAGTTCTTC. It translates to CASSSRGGLGPYNEQFF.

The chain has TRBV27 and TRBJ2-3; no reliable D call. V was trimmed by 6 bases and J by 4 bases, leaving 17 bases between them. Germline V gives CDR1 MNHEY, CDR2 SMNVEV (reference sequence). The CDR3 has 15 amino acids. The DNA for the CDR3 is TGTGCCAGCAGCAGTTTTTTGGGGATGGCAGATACGCAGTATTTT. Translation gives CASSSFLGMADTQYF.

The genes are TRBV19 and TRBJ1-6, with TRBD1 as a possible D gene (5 bases). This CDR3 is built from 15 residues. V gave up 1 base and J gave up 6 bases, with 10 bases separating them. Germline V gene lookup returns CDR1 LNHDA and CDR2 SQIVND (reference sequence). In nucleotides, the CDR3 is TGTGCCAGTAGTATAGCAGAGACAGCTAATTCACCCCTCCACTTT. Translating gives CASSIAETANSPLHF. The whole variable domain, filled in from reference TRBV19 and TRBJ1-6, reads DGGITQSPKYLFRKEGQNVTLSCEQNLNHDAMYWYRQDPGQGLRLIYYSQIVNDFQKGDIAEGYSVSREKKESFPLTVTSAQKNPTAFYLCASSIAETANSPLHFGNGTRLTVT.

The chain uses TRBV20-1 and TRBJ1-5; D remains unclear. The V end was cut by 3 bases, the J end by 2 bases, with 11 bases between. CDR1 and CDR2 (germline): DFQATT, SNEGSKA (reference sequence). CDR3 size: 14 residues. CDR3 region: CSASNPQGNQPQHF. DNA of the CDR3: TGCAGTGCTAGTAACCCACAAGGCAATCAGCCCCAGCATTTT.

The chain combines TRBV3-1 (or the pseudogene TRBV3-2) with TRBJ1-1; possible D gene TRBD1, 6 bases. This CDR3 comprises 14 residues. Germline CDR1 is LGHDT and CDR2 is YNNKEL (reference sequence). With 2 bases removed from V and 1 base from J, the gap between germline ends came to 8 bases. The CDR3 DNA sequence: TGTGCCAGCAGCCAAATGACAGGGAACACTGAAGCTTTCTTT. As protein: CASSQMTGNTEAFF.

The J gene is TRBJ2-7, the V gene TRBV6-5, with a weak D call TRBD1 (6 bases). The CDR3 sequence is 14 residues long. Trimming left V 2 bases short and J 2 bases short, with 10 bases between. Germline V gene sequence: CDR1 MNHEY, CDR2 SVGAGI. CDR3 coding DNA: TGTGCCAGCAGTTACGGGGGCGAAACCTACGAGCAGTACTTC. It translates to CASSYGGETYEQYF.

By share, this clone counts as medium-sized. The genes are TRBV24-1 and TRBJ1-5, with 7 bases matching TRBD1. Trimming cost V 3 bases and J 3 bases; bases outside gene matches: 7. CDR3 length equals 16 residues. CDR1 and CDR2 from the germline V gene are KGHDR and SFDVKD. CDR3 region: CATSDSRQGDNQPQHF. CDR3 DNA sequence: TGTGCCACCAGTGATAGCCGACAGGGAGACAATCAGCCCCAGCATTTT.

The chain couples TRBV12-3 or TRBV12-4 to TRBJ2-7, with D unresolved. The CDR3 is made up of 12 amino acids. V was pared by 1 base and J by 4 bases, with 5 bases between. The DNA of the CDR3 is TGTGCCAGCAGTTTAGAGTGGTACGAGCAGTACTTC. Translated, it gives CASSLEWYEQYF.

The rearrangement links TRBV10-3 to TRBJ2-7; no clear D. The V end was cut by 2 bases, the J end by 7 bases, with 9 bases between. Germline V gene lookup returns CDR1 ENHRY and CDR2 SYGVKD. The CDR3 is 12 amino acids. CDR3 in amino acids: CAISEMDDEQYF. CDR3 DNA: TGTGCCATCAGTGAGATGGATGATGAGCAGTACTTC.

The rearrangement uses TRBV4-3 and TRBJ1-1; TRBD1 agrees at 7 bases. The germline CDR1 and CDR2 sequences are LGHNA and YSLEER. The length of the CDR3 is 15 residues. V shed 0 bases and J 8 bases; nucleotides not matched to a gene: 9. As DNA, the CDR3 is TGCGCCAGCAGCCAAGATGGAGATAGGGGGCGGGAAGCTTTCTTT. Translated: CASSQDGDRGREAFF.

The chain links TRBV27 to TRBJ1-6; D not resolved. The CDR3 contains 13 residues. Between the trimmed V and J ends, which lost 3 bases and 5 bases, there was a span of 5 bases. Per the germline V gene, CDR1 is MNHEY and CDR2 is SMNVEV (reference sequence). CDR3 protein: CASSLQDNSPLHF. The CDR3 nucleotides read TGTGCCAGCAGTTTGCAGGATAATTCACCCCTCCACTTT.